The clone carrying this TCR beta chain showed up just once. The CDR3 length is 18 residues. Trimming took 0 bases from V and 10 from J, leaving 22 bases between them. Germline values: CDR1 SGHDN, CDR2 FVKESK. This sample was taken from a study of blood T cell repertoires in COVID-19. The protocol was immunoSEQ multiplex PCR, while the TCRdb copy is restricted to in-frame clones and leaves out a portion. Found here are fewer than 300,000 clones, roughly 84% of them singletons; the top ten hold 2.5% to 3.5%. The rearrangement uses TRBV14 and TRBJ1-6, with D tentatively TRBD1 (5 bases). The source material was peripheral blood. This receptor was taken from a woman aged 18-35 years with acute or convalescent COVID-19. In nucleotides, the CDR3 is TGTGCCAGCAGCCAAGACAGAACGGGCACATCCCCAGGGTCACCCCTCCACTTT. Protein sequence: CASSQDRTGTSPGSPLHF.